This T cell receptor (beta chain) was observed in a study of regulatory T cells in long-lasting Graves disease. Comment on this clonotype: Its cognate antigen is unknown.

Assembly of TCR beta libraries relied on iRepertoire HTBI primers together with Arm-PCR of CDR3 regions. TCRdb recomputed calls from the multiplex PCR reads with MiXCR, one row per CDR3 protein. The profile covers roughly 300,000 distinct CDR3 sequences, with 20% to 25% appearing a single time and 56% taken by the ten largest. As to time point: persistent/refractory GD, antithyroid drugs over 5 years with positive TRAb. There was RNA extracted from PBMCs, and the TCR library was made from it. Findings and limits, study-wide: Relative to new patients (roughly 1,000), persistent patients exhibited greater sharing of public clonotypes (more than 2,500).

This clonotype was obtained from a female donor with Graves disease. The starting material was peripheral blood mononuclear cells (PBMCs), obtained when the disease was refractory, from a patient treated with antithyroid drugs.

CDR3 nucleotides: TGTGCCAGTAGTATAGCCCCGGACGGAAACACTGAAGCTTTCTTT. Translated: CASSIAPDGNTEAFF. The rearrangement links TRBV19 to TRBJ1-1; D ambiguous. CDR1 LNHDA and CDR2 SQIVND come from the germline V gene (reference sequence). The ends were cut back, 1 base at V and 2 bases at J, with 11 bases in the middle. This CDR3 spans 15 amino acids.